This record looks at one T cell receptor beta chain sequence and its context. Using immunoSEQ multiplex PCR, the repertoire was profiled, and TCRdb retains in-frame clones only, with some absent. The data contain tens of thousands of clones, around 70% of them singletons. This sample was taken from a study of T cell clones after liver transplantation. The source is a human patient who received a liver transplant. Some T cells may be graft donor cells. Sequencing used CD4+ T cells from blood, obtained at the 22-month timepoint.

DNA of the CDR3: TGTGCCAGCAGCGCCTGGACAGGCTTCTCTGGGGCCAACGTCCTGACTTTC. This translates into CASSAWTGFSGANVLTF. The chain is built from TRBV9 and TRBJ2-6, with 7 bases identical to TRBD1. Trimming cost V 3 bases and J 0 bases; bases outside gene matches: 6. Germline V gene data show CDR1 as SGDLS and CDR2 as YYNGEE. The CDR3 extends over 17 amino acids. Combining the CDR3 with reference TRBV9 and TRBJ2-6 gives the whole variable domain DSGVTQTPKHLITATGQRVTLRCSPRSGDLSVYWYQQSLDQGLQFLIQYYNGEERAKGNILERFSAQQFPDLHSELNLSSLELGDSALYFCASSAWTGFSGANVLTFGAGSRLTVL.